The sequence of this T cell receptor beta chain was determined in a study of response to subunit inactivated influenza vaccine. This CDR3 is 16 amino acids long. Germline CDR1 and CDR2: GTSNPN and SVGIG (reference sequence). J lost 6 bases, V lost 0 bases, and 4 bases had no gene match. MiXCR was run by TCRdb on the RT-PCR reads, yielding one entry per CDR3 protein. This sample has 400,000 to 650,000 distinct CDR3 sequences, with approximately 7.2% found just once. The TCR originated in a man in his fifties or sixties who received an inactivated influenza vaccine. Specimen: PBMCs from blood, collected about 23 months after vaccination. The chain employs TRBV30 and TRBJ2-1, with 14 bases matching TRBD2. The CDR3 DNA reads TGTGCCTGGAGTGTAGCTGGACTAGCGGGAGGCAATGAGCAGTTCTTC. Translation gives CAWSVAGLAGGNEQFF.